One and the same sample provided the 20 T cell receptor beta chains below, sequenced in a study of T cell responses to AZD1222 COVID-19 vaccine. Sequencing used immunoSEQ multiplex PCR; TCRdb keeps in-frame clones, though not all of them. The profile shows about 170,000 clones, 90% to 95% of them singletons. Sequencing was performed on peripheral blood, taken on day 0 of AZD1222 vaccination. These receptors all come from an adult in good health.

The chain is built from TRBV7-8 and TRBJ1-5; the D gene is possibly TRBD1 (5 bases). Germline V lookup: CDR1 SGHVS, CDR2 FQNEAQ. Trimming pared 5 bases from V and 0 bases from J, leaving 17 bases between. The CDR3 runs to 17 residues. DNA for the CDR3: TGTGCCAGCAGCGACCGACGTTCACAGGATAGCAATCAGCCCCAGCATTTT. The encoded protein is CASSDRRSQDSNQPQHF.

In regard to this clone: Other nucleotide sequences from this sample produce the same CDR3. The genes are TRBV5-1 and TRBJ1-1; D is perhaps TRBD1 (5 bases). This CDR3 contains 15 residues. Per the germline V gene, CDR1 is SGHRS and CDR2 is YFSETQ. V shed 0 bases and J shed 0 bases, with 9 bases lying between them. The CDR3 protein is CASSLDRGMNTEAFF. The CDR3 DNA is TGCGCCAGCAGCTTGGATCGGGGGATGAACACTGAAGCTTTCTTT.

The CDR3 reads CASSFYGGTNTGELFF. The CDR3 DNA is TGCGCCAGCAGCTTTTATGGCGGGACGAACACCGGGGAGCTGTTTTTT. The rearrangement links TRBV5-1 to TRBJ2-2; tentative D call: TRBD2 (6 bases). CDR1 SGHRS and CDR2 YFSETQ come from the germline V gene. V lost 2 bases and J lost 0, with 11 bases in between. CDR3 size: 16 residues.

This chain joins TRBV5-1 and TRBJ1-6; D remains ambiguous. Germline V gene sequence: CDR1 SGHRS, CDR2 YFSETQ. This CDR3 is built from 15 residues. V was clipped by 2 bases and J by 7 bases, with 13 bases between them. CDR3 in amino acids: CASSFAGLGNSPLHF. The CDR3 nucleotides are TGCGCCAGCAGCTTCGCTGGCTTAGGAAATTCACCCCTCCACTTT. The full variable domain, its missing parts supplied by reference TRBV5-1 and TRBJ1-6, is KAGVTQTPRYLIKTRGQQVTLSCSPISGHRSVSWYQQTPGQGLQFLFEYFSETQRNKGNFPGRFSGRQFSNSRSEMNVSTLELGDSALYLCASSFAGLGNSPLHFGNGTRLTVT.

This clone has just a few counts. This chain uses TRBV18 with TRBJ2-1, with 9 nucleotides matching TRBD1. This CDR3 has 17 amino acids. Germline-derived CDR1 and CDR2 are KGHSH and LQKENI. With 3 bases clipped from V and 9 bases from J, the junction kept 15 bases outside the gene matches. The CDR3 is CASSPFSGTGFMGEQFF. Here the CDR3 DNA reads TGTGCCAGCTCACCCTTTTCTGGGACAGGGTTCATGGGTGAGCAGTTCTTC.

This clone turned up a few times. The gene calls are TRBV12-3 or TRBV12-4 and TRBJ1-5; no firm D call. This CDR3 contains 13 residues. V lost 4 bases and J lost 2, with 6 bases in between. The CDR3 protein is CASSWRGNQPQHF. As DNA, the CDR3 is TGTGCCAGCAGTTGGAGGGGCAATCAGCCCCAGCATTTT.

The gene calls are TRBV10-3 and TRBJ2-7, with D unclear. The V gene's germline CDR1 is ENHRY and CDR2 SYGVKD. The germline V and J ends were trimmed by 6 bases and 7 bases, with 19 bases remaining between them. CDR3 length equals 14 residues. The CDR3 loop is CAIRPRPDLREQYF. CDR3 DNA: TGTGCCATCAGACCCCGCCCGGACCTTAGAGAGCAGTACTTC.

V usage is TRBV5-1 and J usage is TRBJ1-5; 9 positions match TRBD1. Trimming cost V 2 bases and J 8 bases; bases outside gene matches: 5. The CDR3 spans 14 residues. Per the germline V gene, CDR1 is SGHRS and CDR2 is YFSETQ. The CDR3 sequence: CASSLTGGEEPQHF. The CDR3, as DNA: TGCGCCAGCAGCTTAACAGGGGGCGAGGAGCCCCAGCATTTT.

The chain links TRBV15 to TRBJ1-1; the D gene is possibly TRBD1 (6 bases). The CDR3 contains 16 residues. Looked up from germline, CDR1 is LNHNV and CDR2 is YYDKDF (reference sequence). Trimming pared 3 bases from V and 0 bases from J, leaving 14 bases between. This chain's CDR3 is CATSREGGGLNTEAFF. The DNA for the CDR3 is TGTGCCACCAGCAGGGAGGGCGGGGGCTTGAACACTGAAGCTTTCTTT.

The CDR3 DNA reads as TGCGCCAGCAGCTTAGCAGGACAGGTTGGAAACACCATATATTTT. This encodes CASSLAGQVGNTIYF. J is TRBJ1-3 and V is TRBV5-1, with TRBD1 matching over 7 bases. CDR3 length: 15 amino acids. CDR1 is SGHRS, CDR2 YFSETQ, per germline. V gave up 2 bases and J gave up 3 bases; unmatched junction bases: 5.

Comments on this clone: The identical CDR3 is also encoded by other nucleotide sequences in the sample. The rearrangement uses TRBV7-9 and TRBJ1-5; a weak D match, TRBD1 (5 bases). Trimming removed 4 bases from V and 0 bases from J, with 10 bases in between. This CDR3 has 15 amino acids. Per the germline V gene, CDR1 is SEHNR and CDR2 is FQNEAQ (reference sequence). The CDR3 sequence: CASSSTGDSNQPQHF. CDR3 nucleotides: TGTGCCAGCAGCTCTACAGGTGATAGCAATCAGCCCCAGCATTTT.

The V gene is TRBV19, the J gene TRBJ1-2; D is possibly TRBD1 (5 bases). CDR1 and CDR2 from the germline V gene are LNHDA and SQIVND (reference sequence). V dropped 6 bases and J dropped 8 bases, with 19 bases sitting between them. This CDR3 contains 14 residues. The CDR3 sequence is CASSPGPLREGYTF. The DNA of the CDR3 is TGTGCCAGTAGCCCGGGCCCACTCAGGGAAGGCTACACCTTC.

The chain carries TRBV5-1 and TRBJ1-6, with a weak D call TRBD1 (6 bases). The germline V and J ends were trimmed by 0 bases and 9 bases, with 16 bases remaining between them. CDR1 is SGHRS, CDR2 YFSETQ, per germline. The CDR3 consists of 16 residues. The CDR3 region is CASSLATGGRLSPLHF. DNA for the CDR3: TGCGCCAGCAGCTTGGCGACAGGAGGGCGACTTTCACCCCTCCACTTT.

The chain recombines TRBV30 with TRBJ1-1; 8 bases map to TRBD1. The CDR3 spans 13 residues. V gave up 3 bases and J gave up 8 bases; unmatched junction bases: 8. Germline V gene data show CDR1 as GTSNPN and CDR2 as SVGIG (reference sequence). This CDR3 reads CAWRPQGTGEAFF. The CDR3 bases are TGTGCCTGGAGACCCCAAGGGACAGGCGAAGCTTTCTTT. The full variable domain, rest sourced from reference TRBV30 and TRBJ1-1, is SQTIHQWPATLVQPVGSPLSLECTVEGTSNPNLYWYRQAAGRGLQLLFYSVGIGQISSEVPQNLSASRPQDRQFILSSKKLLLSDSGFYLCAWRPQGTGEAFFGQGTRLTVV.

The gene calls are TRBV10-2 and TRBJ1-1, with TRBD1 identical over 7 bases. This CDR3 is built from 15 residues. V gave up 6 bases and J gave up 1 base; unmatched junction bases: 8. Germline V gives CDR1 WSHSY, CDR2 SAAADI. CDR3 loop: CASRDRTPGNTEAFF. The CDR3 bases are TGCGCCAGCAGGGACAGGACCCCAGGGAACACTGAAGCTTTCTTT.

The rearrangement links TRBV12-3 or TRBV12-4 to TRBJ1-2; TRBD1 matches 7 bases. V lost 7 bases to trimming and J lost 2 bases; unmatched junction nucleotides: 4. This CDR3 has 13 residues. CDR3 coding DNA: TGTGCCAGCAATCCGGGACAGAACTATGGCTACACCTTC. Its translation: CASNPGQNYGYTF.

The chain has TRBV7-9 and TRBJ1-5; D is uncertain. The CDR3 loop spans 13 amino acids. V lost 2 bases and J lost 5, with 7 bases in between. Per germline, CDR1 SEHNR and CDR2 FQNEAQ (reference sequence). The CDR3 region has the DNA TGTGCCAGCAGCTTAAGGTGGGATCAGCCCCAGCATTTT. Its protein product is CASSLRWDQPQHF. Supplemented by reference TRBV7-9 and TRBJ1-5, the full variable domain reads DTGVSQNPRHKITKRGQNVTFRCDPISEHNRLYWYRQTLGQGPEFLTYFQNEAQLEKSRLLSDRFSAERPKGSFSTLEIQRTEQGDSAMYLCASSLRWDQPQHFGDGTRLSIL.

The rearrangement uses TRBV30 and TRBJ2-6, with 15 bases matching TRBD2. J gave up 4 bases and V 8 bases, and 3 bases lay outside the gene matches. CDR3 size: 15 residues. Per the germline V gene, CDR1 is GTSNPN and CDR2 is SVGIG (reference sequence). This CDR3 is CAGLAGGLGANVLTF. CDR3 coding DNA: TGTGCCGGACTAGCGGGAGGGTTGGGGGCCAACGTCCTGACTTTC.

The rearrangement joins TRBV30 to TRBJ2-5; the D is unclear. V shed 7 bases and J shed 5 bases, with 14 bases lying between them. Germline CDR1 GTSNPN, CDR2 SVGIG (reference sequence). The CDR3 loop spans 12 amino acids. The CDR3 loop reads CASLTGPETQYF. In DNA, the CDR3 is TGTGCCTCGCTGACGGGTCCGGAGACCCAGTACTTC.

The chain employs TRBV5-1 and TRBJ1-2; D unresolved. Germline CDR1 is SGHRS and CDR2 is YFSETQ. V gave up 1 base and J gave up 5 bases, with 12 bases separating them. The CDR3 consists of 14 residues. CDR3 sequence: CASSLSPDLYGYTF. CDR3 nucleotide sequence: TGCGCCAGCAGCTTGTCGCCGGATTTATATGGCTACACCTTC.